The rows below give T cell receptor beta chains drawn from one sample of a study of control samples from healthy donors and cancer patients. Assay: immunoSEQ multiplex PCR; the TCRdb copy retains only in-frame clones and omits some. Found here are more than 35,000 clones, about 86% of them singletons; the top ten hold about a fifth. Specimen: PBMCs. The receptors here all came from a woman aged 60-70 years with lung cancer. The CDR3 runs from the conserved cysteine through the conserved F or W. The D gene is left open where the match is weak. The size of a clone is reported for some rows only, either as once, few or many, or as a class for expanded clones.

V gene: TRBV5-1
clone size: few
J gene: TRBJ2-2
D gene: .
CDR3 protein: CASSLAGQSNTGELFF
CDR3 DNA: TGCGCCAGCAGCTTGGCCGGACAGTCGAACACCGGGGAGCTGTTTTTT

V gene: TRBV29-1
clone size: .
J gene: TRBJ2-3
D gene: TRBD2
CDR3 protein: CSVFPSGSTDTQYF
CDR3 DNA: TGCAGCGTTTTCCCTAGCGGGAGCACAGATACGCAGTATTTT

V gene: TRBV7-2
clone size: .
J gene: TRBJ2-1
D gene: .
CDR3 protein: CASSLSGSSYNEQFF
CDR3 DNA: TGTGCCAGCAGCTTAAGCGGGTCCTCCTACAATGAGCAGTTCTTC

V gene: TRBV7-3
clone size: few
J gene: TRBJ2-1
D gene: .
CDR3 protein: CASSLRGSYNEQFF
CDR3 DNA: TGTGCCAGCAGCTTACGGGGCAGCTACAATGAGCAGTTCTTC

V gene: TRBV7-6
clone size: .
J gene: TRBJ2-2
D gene: TRBD2
CDR3 protein: CASSPILTSGVNIGELFF
CDR3 DNA: TGTGCCAGCAGCCCCATTCTAACTAGCGGGGTTAATATCGGGGAGCTGTTTTTT

V gene: TRBV11-1
clone size: .
J gene: TRBJ1-1
D gene: .
CDR3 protein: CASSLVAVGGGTEAFF
CDR3 DNA: TGTGCCAGCAGCTTAGTGGCCGTCGGGGGGGGCACTGAAGCTTTCTTT

V gene: TRBV9
clone size: .
J gene: TRBJ2-6
D gene: .
CDR3 protein: CASSAPGANVLTF
CDR3 DNA: TGTGCCAGCAGCGCCCCTGGGGCCAACGTCCTGACTTTC

V gene: TRBV6-4
clone size: .
J gene: TRBJ2-1
D gene: .
CDR3 protein: CASSMDSSSYNEQFF
CDR3 DNA: TGTGCCAGCAGTATGGACAGCAGCTCCTACAATGAGCAGTTCTTC

V gene: TRBV3-1/TRBV3-2
clone size: .
J gene: TRBJ1-1
D gene: TRBD1
CDR3 protein: CASSQDRPRGRGAQFEAFF
CDR3 DNA: TGTGCCAGCAGCCAAGATCGCCCGAGGGGGCGCGGGGCACAGTTTGAAGCTTTCTTT

V gene: TRBV4-1
clone size: .
J gene: TRBJ2-1
D gene: .
CDR3 protein: CASSQAGASNEQFF
CDR3 DNA: TGCGCCAGCAGCCAAGCTGGGGCCAGCAATGAGCAGTTCTTC

V gene: TRBV11-2
clone size: .
J gene: TRBJ2-7
D gene: .
CDR3 protein: CASSGLAYEQYF
CDR3 DNA: TGTGCCAGCAGCGGGCTAGCCTACGAGCAGTACTTC

V gene: TRBV9
clone size: .
J gene: TRBJ1-5
D gene: .
CDR3 protein: CASSSSDTSRPQHF
CDR3 DNA: TGTGCCAGCAGCAGCTCGGACACCTCTCGGCCCCAGCATTTT

V gene: TRBV27
clone size: .
J gene: TRBJ1-2
D gene: TRBD1
CDR3 protein: CASSLTPTGLNYGYTF
CDR3 DNA: TGTGCCAGCAGTTTAACCCCGACAGGGCTCAACTATGGCTACACCTTC

V gene: TRBV5-4
clone size: .
J gene: TRBJ2-5
D gene: .
CDR3 protein: CASSWGRGGEETQYF
CDR3 DNA: TGTGCCAGCAGCTGGGGTCGGGGCGGGGAAGAGACCCAGTACTTC

V gene: TRBV7-2
clone size: .
J gene: TRBJ1-2
D gene: .
CDR3 protein: CASSLVRMNTYGYTF
CDR3 DNA: TGTGCCAGCAGCTTAGTACGAATGAATACCTATGGCTACACCTTC

V gene: TRBV6-5
clone size: .
J gene: TRBJ2-1
D gene: .
CDR3 protein: CASRLTVPGEQFF
CDR3 DNA: TGTGCCAGCAGGCTGACCGTACCGGGGGAGCAGTTCTTC

V gene: TRBV6-4
clone size: .
J gene: TRBJ2-5
D gene: .
CDR3 protein: CASSPDRRGTQYF
CDR3 DNA: TGTGCCAGCAGCCCCGATCGGAGGGGGACCCAGTACTTC

V gene: TRBV5-5
clone size: .
J gene: TRBJ2-7
D gene: .
CDR3 protein: CASSPGGEARYYEQYF
CDR3 DNA: TGTGCCAGCAGCCCCGGCGGGGAGGCCAGATACTACGAGCAGTACTTC

V gene: TRBV18
clone size: .
J gene: TRBJ1-6
D gene: .
CDR3 protein: CASSPVRQRALNSPLHF
CDR3 DNA: TGTGCCAGCTCACCAGTCCGTCAGAGGGCACTAAATTCACCCCTCCACTTT

V gene: TRBV11-2
clone size: .
J gene: TRBJ1-4
D gene: TRBD1
CDR3 protein: CASSFAGGDEKLFF
CDR3 DNA: TGTGCCAGCAGCTTTGCAGGGGGTGACGAAAAACTGTTTTTT

V gene: TRBV6-5
clone size: .
J gene: TRBJ1-1
D gene: .
CDR3 protein: CASSLSPNTEAFF
CDR3 DNA: TGTGCCAGCAGCCTTAGCCCGAACACTGAAGCTTTCTTT

V gene: TRBV6-2/TRBV6-3
clone size: few
J gene: TRBJ2-7
D gene: .
CDR3 protein: CASSYWNEQYF
CDR3 DNA: TGTGCCAGCAGTTACTGGAACGAGCAGTACTTC

V gene: TRBV6-6
clone size: .
J gene: TRBJ1-5
D gene: TRBD1
CDR3 protein: CASSWGQDGNQPQHF
CDR3 DNA: TGTGCCAGCAGCTGGGGACAGGATGGCAATCAGCCCCAGCATTTT

V gene: TRBV7-2
clone size: .
J gene: TRBJ1-4
D gene: TRBD1
CDR3 protein: CASTQGGMKKLFF
CDR3 DNA: TGTGCCAGCACCCAGGGGGGGATGAAAAAACTGTTTTTT

V gene: TRBV29-1
clone size: few
J gene: TRBJ2-7
D gene: .
CDR3 protein: CSVGRSSYEQYF
CDR3 DNA: TGCAGCGTCGGACGAAGCTCCTACGAGCAGTACTTC

V gene: TRBV24-1
clone size: .
J gene: TRBJ2-2
D gene: .
CDR3 protein: CATSDWRAGVNGELFF
CDR3 DNA: TGTGCCACCAGTGACTGGAGGGCCGGGGTAAACGGGGAGCTGTTTTTT

V gene: TRBV18
clone size: once
J gene: TRBJ2-3
D gene: TRBD2
CDR3 protein: CASSGLAGGIDTQYF
CDR3 DNA: TGTGCCAGCTCCGGACTAGCGGGAGGAATAGATACGCAGTATTTT

V gene: TRBV2
clone size: .
J gene: TRBJ1-2
D gene: .
CDR3 protein: CASSESGRDYGYTF
CDR3 DNA: TGTGCCAGCAGTGAGTCGGGCAGGGACTATGGCTACACCTTC

V gene: TRBV19
clone size: .
J gene: TRBJ2-1
D gene: .
CDR3 protein: CASSIEGEESEQFF
CDR3 DNA: TGTGCCAGTAGTATTGAGGGGGAGGAAAGTGAGCAGTTCTTC

V gene: TRBV29-1
clone size: .
J gene: TRBJ2-7
D gene: .
CDR3 protein: CSVEGGGDGPFYEQYF
CDR3 DNA: TGCAGCGTTGAGGGGGGCGGGGACGGTCCCTTCTACGAGCAGTACTTC

V gene: TRBV29-1
clone size: .
J gene: TRBJ2-7
D gene: .
CDR3 protein: CSVRKETYEQYF
CDR3 DNA: TGCAGCGTGCGAAAGGAAACCTACGAGCAGTACTTC

V gene: TRBV18
clone size: .
J gene: TRBJ2-7
D gene: .
CDR3 protein: CASSPLGGAQDEQYF
CDR3 DNA: TGTGCCAGCTCACCACTGGGGGGCGCTCAGGACGAGCAGTACTTC

V gene: TRBV5-1
clone size: .
J gene: TRBJ1-1
D gene: .
CDR3 protein: CASGIQENTEAFF
CDR3 DNA: TGCGCCAGCGGAATACAGGAGAACACTGAAGCTTTCTTT

V gene: TRBV9
clone size: .
J gene: TRBJ1-4
D gene: TRBD1
CDR3 protein: CASSVGQGPLFRDEKLFF
CDR3 DNA: TGTGCCAGCAGCGTCGGACAGGGGCCCCTCTTTCGGGATGAAAAACTGTTTTTT

V gene: TRBV29-1
clone size: .
J gene: TRBJ1-1
D gene: .
CDR3 protein: CSVALMNTEAFF
CDR3 DNA: TGCAGCGTTGCGCTAATGAACACTGAAGCTTTCTTT

V gene: TRBV24-1
clone size: .
J gene: TRBJ1-2
D gene: .
CDR3 protein: CATQDRNYGYTF
CDR3 DNA: TGTGCCACCCAAGACAGGAACTATGGCTACACCTTC

V gene: TRBV2
clone size: .
J gene: TRBJ1-1
D gene: .
CDR3 protein: CASRQSSTEAFF
CDR3 DNA: TGTGCCAGCAGACAGTCAAGCACTGAAGCTTTCTTT

V gene: TRBV5-6
clone size: .
J gene: TRBJ1-2
D gene: .
CDR3 protein: CASSILDRAGYHGYTF
CDR3 DNA: .

V gene: TRBV21-1
clone size: .
J gene: TRBJ2-1
D gene: .
CDR3 protein: CASSKRPEVGPPDEQFF
CDR3 DNA: TGTGCCAGCAGCAAAAGGCCGGAAGTGGGCCCCCCGGATGAGCAGTTCTTC

V gene: TRBV5-4
clone size: .
J gene: TRBJ2-5
D gene: .
CDR3 protein: CASSLRQGEASTQYF
CDR3 DNA: TGTGCCAGCAGCTTGCGGCAGGGGGAGGCTTCGACCCAGTACTTC

V gene: TRBV18
clone size: .
J gene: TRBJ1-2
D gene: .
CDR3 protein: CASSPSQGQGRTGYTF
CDR3 DNA: TGTGCCAGCTCACCCTCCCAGGGTCAGGGGAGGACTGGCTACACCTTC

V gene: TRBV2
clone size: .
J gene: TRBJ1-1
D gene: .
CDR3 protein: CASLTREAFF
CDR3 DNA: TGTGCCAGCTTGACTCGTGAAGCTTTCTTT